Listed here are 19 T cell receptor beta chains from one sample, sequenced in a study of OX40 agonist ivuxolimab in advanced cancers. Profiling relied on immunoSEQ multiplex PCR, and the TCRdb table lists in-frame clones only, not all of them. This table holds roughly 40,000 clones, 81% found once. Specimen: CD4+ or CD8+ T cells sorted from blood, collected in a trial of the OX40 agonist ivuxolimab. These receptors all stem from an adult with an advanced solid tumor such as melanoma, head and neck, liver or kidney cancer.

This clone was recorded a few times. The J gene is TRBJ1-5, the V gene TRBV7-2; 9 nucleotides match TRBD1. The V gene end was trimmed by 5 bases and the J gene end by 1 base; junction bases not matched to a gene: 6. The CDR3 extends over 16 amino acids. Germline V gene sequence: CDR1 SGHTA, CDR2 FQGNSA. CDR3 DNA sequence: TGTGCCAGCAGCCCAGTACAGGGGGCGAGCAATCAGCCCCAGCATTTT. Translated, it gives CASSPVQGASNQPQHF.

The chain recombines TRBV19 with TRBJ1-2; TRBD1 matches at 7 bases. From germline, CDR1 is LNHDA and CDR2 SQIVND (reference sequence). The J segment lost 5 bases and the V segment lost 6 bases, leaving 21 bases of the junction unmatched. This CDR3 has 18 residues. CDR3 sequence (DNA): TGTGCCAGTAGGACCCGAGGGACAGCGACGGGGGGAGGGTATGGCTACACCTTC. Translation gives CASRTRGTATGGGYGYTF.

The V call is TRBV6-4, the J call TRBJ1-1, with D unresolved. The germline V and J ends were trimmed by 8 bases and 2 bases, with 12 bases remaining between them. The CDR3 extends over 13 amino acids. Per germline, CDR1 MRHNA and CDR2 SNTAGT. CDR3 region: CASSAQRNTEAFF. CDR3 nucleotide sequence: TGTGCCAGCTCGGCGCAGAGAAACACTGAAGCTTTCTTT.

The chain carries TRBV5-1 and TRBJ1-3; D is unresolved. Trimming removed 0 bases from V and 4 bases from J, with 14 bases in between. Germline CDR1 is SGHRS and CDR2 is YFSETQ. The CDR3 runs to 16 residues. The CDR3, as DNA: TGCGCCAGCAGCTTGGGAATGGGCCGGTACGGAAACACCATATATTTT. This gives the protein CASSLGMGRYGNTIYF.

The CDR3 DNA reads as TGTGCCAGCAGCAGGGGCCCCTACGAGCAGTACTTC. Translating gives CASSRGPYEQYF. The chain links TRBV5-6 to TRBJ2-7; TRBD1 might be the D (5 bases). Germline V CDR1 and CDR2: SGHDT, YYEEEE. V was trimmed by 4 bases and J by 2 bases, leaving 7 bases between them. The CDR3 consists of 12 residues.

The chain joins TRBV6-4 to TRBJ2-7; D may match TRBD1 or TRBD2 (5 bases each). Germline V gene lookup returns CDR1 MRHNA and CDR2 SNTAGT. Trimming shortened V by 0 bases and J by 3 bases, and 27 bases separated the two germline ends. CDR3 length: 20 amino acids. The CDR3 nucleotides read TGTGCCAGCAGTGACTCAGGGTCGCGCAAGTACGAGGGGCCGAACTACGAGCAGTACGTC. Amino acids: CASSDSGSRKYEGPNYEQYV.

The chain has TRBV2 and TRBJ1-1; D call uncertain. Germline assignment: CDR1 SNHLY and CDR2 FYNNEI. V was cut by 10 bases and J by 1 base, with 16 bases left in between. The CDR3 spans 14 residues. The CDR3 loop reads CATEGFSPNTEAFF. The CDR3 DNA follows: TGTGCCACCGAAGGGTTTTCCCCGAACACTGAAGCTTTCTTT. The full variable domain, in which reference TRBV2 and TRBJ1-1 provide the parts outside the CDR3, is EPEVTQTPSHQVTQMGQEVILRCVPISNHLYFYWYRQILGQKVEFLVSFYNNEISEKSEIFDDQFSVERPDGSNFTLKIRSTKLEDSAMYFCATEGFSPNTEAFFGQGTRLTVV.

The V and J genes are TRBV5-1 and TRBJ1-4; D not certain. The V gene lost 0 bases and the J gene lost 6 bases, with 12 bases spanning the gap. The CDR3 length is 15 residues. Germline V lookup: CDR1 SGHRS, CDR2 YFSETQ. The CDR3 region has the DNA TGCGCCAGCAGCTTGGGATGGGGATATGATGAAAAACTGTTTTTT. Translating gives CASSLGWGYDEKLFF.

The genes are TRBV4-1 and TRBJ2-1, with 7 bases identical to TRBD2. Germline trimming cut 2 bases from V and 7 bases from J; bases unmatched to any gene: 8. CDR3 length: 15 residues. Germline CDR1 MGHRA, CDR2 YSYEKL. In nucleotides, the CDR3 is TGCGCCAGCAGCCAAAGGGACCGGGAGGTAAATGAGCAGTTCTTC. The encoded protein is CASSQRDREVNEQFF.

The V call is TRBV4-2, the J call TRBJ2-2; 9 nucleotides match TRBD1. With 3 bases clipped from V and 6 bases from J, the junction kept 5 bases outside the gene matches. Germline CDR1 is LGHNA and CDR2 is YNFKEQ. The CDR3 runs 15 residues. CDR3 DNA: TGTGCCAGCAGCCAGGCCGGGACAGGGCCCGGGGAGCTGTTTTTT. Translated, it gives CASSQAGTGPGELFF.

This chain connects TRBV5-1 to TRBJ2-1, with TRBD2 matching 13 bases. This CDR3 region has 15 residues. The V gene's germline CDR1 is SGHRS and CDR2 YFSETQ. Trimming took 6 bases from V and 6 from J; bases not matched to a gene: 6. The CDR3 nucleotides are TGCGCCAGCAACCCCGGACTAGCGGGAGTCAATGAGCAGTTCTTC. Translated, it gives CASNPGLAGVNEQFF.

CDR3 protein: CAWSVRGSEQFF. In nucleotides, the CDR3 is TGTGCCTGGAGTGTACGGGGGTCTGAGCAGTTCTTC. V and J are TRBV30 and TRBJ2-1, with a possible D match to TRBD2 (6 bases). Trimming pared 0 bases from V and 9 bases from J, leaving 9 bases between. CDR3 length: 12 amino acids. Germline V gives CDR1 GTSNPN, CDR2 SVGIG (reference sequence).

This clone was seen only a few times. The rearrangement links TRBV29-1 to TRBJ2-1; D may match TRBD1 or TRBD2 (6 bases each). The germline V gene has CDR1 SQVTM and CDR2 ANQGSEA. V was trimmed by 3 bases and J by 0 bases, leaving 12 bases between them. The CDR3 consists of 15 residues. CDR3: CSVDKGGLSYNEQFF. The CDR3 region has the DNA TGCAGCGTTGATAAGGGGGGACTCTCCTACAATGAGCAGTTCTTC.

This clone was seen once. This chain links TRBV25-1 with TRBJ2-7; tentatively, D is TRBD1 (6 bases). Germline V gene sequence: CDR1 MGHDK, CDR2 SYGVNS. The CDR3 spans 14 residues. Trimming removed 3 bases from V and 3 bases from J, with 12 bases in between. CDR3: CASSESGTSYEQYF. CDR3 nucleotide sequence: TGTGCCAGCAGTGAGTCCGGGACAAGCTACGAGCAGTACTTC.

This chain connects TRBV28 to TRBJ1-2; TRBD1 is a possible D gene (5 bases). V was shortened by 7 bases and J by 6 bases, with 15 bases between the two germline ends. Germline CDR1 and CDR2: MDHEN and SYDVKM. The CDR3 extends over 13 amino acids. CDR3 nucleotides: TGTGCCAGCAAATCACCAGGGCAGGATGGCTACACCTTC. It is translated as CASKSPGQDGYTF.

The CDR3 spells CASRSDSYNEQFF. The CDR3 DNA sequence: TGCGCCAGCAGGAGCGACTCCTACAATGAGCAGTTCTTC. The rearrangement joins TRBV5-1 to TRBJ2-1; the D is unclear. Trimming left V 5 bases short and J 0 bases short, with 6 bases between. CDR1 and CDR2 from the germline V gene are SGHRS and YFSETQ. The CDR3 covers 13 residues.

DNA for the CDR3: TGTGCCAGCAGCCAAGAACTAGCGGGAGATCTCTACGAGCAGTACTTC. This encodes CASSQELAGDLYEQYF. The chain links TRBV4-2 to TRBJ2-5; 11 nucleotides align to TRBD2. TRBJ2-7 explains the end of the DNA better; the J call may be wrong. This CDR3 spans 16 amino acids. Germline V lookup: CDR1 LGHNA, CDR2 YNFKEQ.

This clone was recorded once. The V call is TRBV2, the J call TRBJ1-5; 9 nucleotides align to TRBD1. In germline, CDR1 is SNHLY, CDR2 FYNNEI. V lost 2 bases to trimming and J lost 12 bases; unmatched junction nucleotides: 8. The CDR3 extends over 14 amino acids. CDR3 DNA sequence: TGTGCCAGCAGTGAAAACAGGGGGCTGGGGGGCCAGCATTTT. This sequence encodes CASSENRGLGGQHF. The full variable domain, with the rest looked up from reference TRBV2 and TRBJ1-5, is EPEVTQTPSHQVTQMGQEVILRCVPISNHLYFYWYRQILGQKVEFLVSFYNNEISEKSEIFDDQFSVERPDGSNFTLKIRSTKLEDSAMYFCASSENRGLGGQHFGDGTRLSIL.

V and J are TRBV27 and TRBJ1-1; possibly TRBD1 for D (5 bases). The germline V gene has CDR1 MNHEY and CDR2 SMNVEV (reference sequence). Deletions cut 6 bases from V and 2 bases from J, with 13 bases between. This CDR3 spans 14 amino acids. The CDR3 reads CASRRRQLNTEAFF. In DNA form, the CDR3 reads TGTGCCAGCAGGCGAAGACAGCTCAACACTGAAGCTTTCTTT.